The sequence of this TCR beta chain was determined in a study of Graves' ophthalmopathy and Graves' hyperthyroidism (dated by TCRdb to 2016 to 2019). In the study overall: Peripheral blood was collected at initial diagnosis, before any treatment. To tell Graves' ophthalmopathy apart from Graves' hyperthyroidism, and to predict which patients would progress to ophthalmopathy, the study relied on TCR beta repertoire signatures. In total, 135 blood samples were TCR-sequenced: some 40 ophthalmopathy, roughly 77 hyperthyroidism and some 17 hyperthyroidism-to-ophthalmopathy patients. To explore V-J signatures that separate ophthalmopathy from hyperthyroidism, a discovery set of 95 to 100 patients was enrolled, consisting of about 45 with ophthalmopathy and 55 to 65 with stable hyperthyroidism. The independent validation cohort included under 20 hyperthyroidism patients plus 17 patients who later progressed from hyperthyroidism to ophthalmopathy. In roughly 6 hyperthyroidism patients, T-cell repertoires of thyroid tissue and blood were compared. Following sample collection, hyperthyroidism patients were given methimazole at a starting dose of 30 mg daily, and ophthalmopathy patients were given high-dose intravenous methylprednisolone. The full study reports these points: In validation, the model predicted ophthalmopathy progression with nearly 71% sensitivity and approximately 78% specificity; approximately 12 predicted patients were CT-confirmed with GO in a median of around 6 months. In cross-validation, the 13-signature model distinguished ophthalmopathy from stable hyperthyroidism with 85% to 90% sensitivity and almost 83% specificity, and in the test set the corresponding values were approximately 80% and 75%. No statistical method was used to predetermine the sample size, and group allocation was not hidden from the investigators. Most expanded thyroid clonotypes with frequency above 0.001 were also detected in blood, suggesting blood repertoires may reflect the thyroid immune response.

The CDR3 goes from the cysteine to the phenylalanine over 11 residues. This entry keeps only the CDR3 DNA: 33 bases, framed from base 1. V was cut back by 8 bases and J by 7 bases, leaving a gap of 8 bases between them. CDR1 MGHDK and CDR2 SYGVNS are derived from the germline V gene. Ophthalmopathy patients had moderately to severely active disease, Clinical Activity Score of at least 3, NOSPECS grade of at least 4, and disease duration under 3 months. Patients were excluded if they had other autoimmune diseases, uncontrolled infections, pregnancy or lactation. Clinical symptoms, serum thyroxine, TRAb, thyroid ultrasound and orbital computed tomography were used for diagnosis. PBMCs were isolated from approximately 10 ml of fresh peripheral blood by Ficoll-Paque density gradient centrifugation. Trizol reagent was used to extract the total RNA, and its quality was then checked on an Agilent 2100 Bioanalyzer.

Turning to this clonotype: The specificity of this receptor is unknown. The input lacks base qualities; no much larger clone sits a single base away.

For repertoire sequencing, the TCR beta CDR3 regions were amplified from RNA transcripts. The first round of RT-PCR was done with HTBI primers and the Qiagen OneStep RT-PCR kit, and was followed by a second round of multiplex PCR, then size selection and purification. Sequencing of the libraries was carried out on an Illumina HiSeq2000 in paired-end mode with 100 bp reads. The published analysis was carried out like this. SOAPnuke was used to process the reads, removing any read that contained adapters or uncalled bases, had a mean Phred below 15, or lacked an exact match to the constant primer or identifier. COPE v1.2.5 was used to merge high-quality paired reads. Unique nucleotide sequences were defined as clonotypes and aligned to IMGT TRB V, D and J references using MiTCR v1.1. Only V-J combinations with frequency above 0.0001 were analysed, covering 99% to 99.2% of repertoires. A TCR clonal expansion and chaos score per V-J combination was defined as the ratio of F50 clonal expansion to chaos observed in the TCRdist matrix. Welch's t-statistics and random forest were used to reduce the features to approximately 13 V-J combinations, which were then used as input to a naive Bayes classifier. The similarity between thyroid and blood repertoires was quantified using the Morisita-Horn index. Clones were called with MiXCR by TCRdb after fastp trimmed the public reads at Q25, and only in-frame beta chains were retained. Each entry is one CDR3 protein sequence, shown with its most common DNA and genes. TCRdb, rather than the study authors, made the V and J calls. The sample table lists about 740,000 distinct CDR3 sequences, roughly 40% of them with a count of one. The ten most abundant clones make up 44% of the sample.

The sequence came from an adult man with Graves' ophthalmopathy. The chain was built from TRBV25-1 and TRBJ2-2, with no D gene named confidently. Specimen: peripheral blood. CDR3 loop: CASSRIGELFF. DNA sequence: TGTGCCAGCTCACGCATCGGGGAGCTGTTTTTT.